This TCR beta chain originates from a study of CD8 T cells in Susac syndrome (dated by TCRdb to between 2018 and 2020). Some background on the complete study: Of the Susac syndrome patients who were sequenced, eight or nine were in clinical remission while five or six had clinically active disease. The study compared CD8+ T cell repertoire clonality among 12 healthy donors, about 14 Susac syndrome patients and fewer than 19 multiple sclerosis patients. Repertoire sequencing was used to test whether CD8+ T cell activation and differentiation in Susac syndrome was antigen driven. At the time of blood withdrawal, Susac syndrome patients were either therapy-naive, taking corticosteroids (with some also receiving IVIg), or on IVIg alone.

A remark on this clonotype: Its binding antigen is unknown. No qualities accompany the bases; no much larger clone lies one base away.

Peripheral blood CD8+ and CD4+ T cells from healthy donors, Susac syndrome patients and multiple sclerosis patients were profiled by high-throughput TCR beta sequencing. The Susac syndrome patients fulfilled recently defined diagnostic criteria for either definite or probable disease. Bulk CD8+ and CD4+ T cells were purified magnetically by negative isolation, whereas CD8+ TEMRA cells were enriched by FACS. Blood was drawn into EDTA tubes, processed within 24 hours, and PBMCs were isolated by density gradient centrifugation. PBMCs intended for TCR sequencing were cryopreserved in liquid nitrogen and were subsequently thawed in a 37 degrees C water bath. The sorted or isolated CD4+, CD8+ and CD8+ TEMRA cells reached a purity of at least 90%. RNA was extracted using the RNeasy kit, and roughly 0.45 to 1 ug of the RNA was reverse transcribed with random hexamers. TCR beta CDR3 regions were amplified with the immunoSEQ multiplex PCR assay covering 54 Vbeta and 13 Jbeta segments. PCR amplification bias was corrected using a synthetic template baseline for primer optimization and computational correction. The authors' analysis ran thus. Only productive sequences were kept, with reads annotated to V, D and J genes according to IMGT and analyzed in immunoSEQ Analyzer. To calculate clonality, Shannon entropy was normalized by log2 of the number of productive unique sequences and then subtracted from one. For each patient and control, public and private clones were evaluated within the 100 most prevalent clones. Clones were defined as Susac-specific if absent from the healthy and MS cohorts, from around 1,000 published viral clones and from other ImmuneACCESS disease sequences. TCRdb reanalyzed the raw reads on its own, using fastp at Q25 for trimming and MiXCR for clone calling, and kept in-frame beta chains. Rows with one shared CDR3 protein collapse into an entry with the most common genes and DNA. It is TCRdb's table, rather than the study itself, that gives the V and J calls and clone size. Counted in this sample were 100,000 to 150,000 distinct CDR3 sequences; about 94% of them appeared once. Of the sample, around 0.2% falls within the top ten clones.

From its cysteine to its phenylalanine, the CDR3 spans 18 amino acids. CDR3 DNA only is kept here, 54 bases in frame from base 1. Trimming takes 0 bases off V and 0 bases off J; junction bases not matched to a gene: 5. Looking up the germline V gene (reference sequence) yields CDR1 LGHDT and CDR2 YNNKEL. The paper's findings and limits, for the study overall: Some 15 and five Susac-specific public clones were found in the total CD8+ and CD8+ TEMRA repertoires, respectively. The study acknowledged that relatively few individuals were included in the TCR sequencing and HLA analysis. Clonal expansion was seen in Susac syndrome CD8+ repertoires, peaking in CD8+ TEMRA cells and being greater in clinically active patients than in remitting ones.

Recombination joined TRBV3-1 with TRBJ2-1; the junction holds 10 bases that match TRBD2. This TCR was sampled from a human donor with Susac syndrome. Sample: CD8+ T cells from PBMCs. The CDR3 has the sequence CASSQDLASGSSYNEQFF. DNA sequence: TGTGCCAGCAGCCAAGATCTGGCTAGCGGGAGCTCCTACAATGAGCAGTTCTTC.